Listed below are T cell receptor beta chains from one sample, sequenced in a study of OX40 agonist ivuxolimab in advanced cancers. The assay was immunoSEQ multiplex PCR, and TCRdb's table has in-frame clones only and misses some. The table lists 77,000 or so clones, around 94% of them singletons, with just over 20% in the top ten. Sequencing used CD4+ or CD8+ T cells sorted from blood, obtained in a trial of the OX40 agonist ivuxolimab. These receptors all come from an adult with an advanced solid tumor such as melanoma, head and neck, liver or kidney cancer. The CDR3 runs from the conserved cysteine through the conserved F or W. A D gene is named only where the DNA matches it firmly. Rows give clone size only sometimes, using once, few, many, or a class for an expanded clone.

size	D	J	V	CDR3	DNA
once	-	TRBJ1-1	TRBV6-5	CASSWVMANTEAFF	TGTGCCAGCAGTTGGGTGATGGCGAACACTGAAGCTTTCTTT
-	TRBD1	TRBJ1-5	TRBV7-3	CASSNFRDRGLRAQHF	TGTGCCAGCAGCAATTTCCGGGACAGGGGCCTTCGGGCCCAGCATTTT
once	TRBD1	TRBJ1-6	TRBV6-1	CASSVDRGLVSPLHF	TGTGCCAGCAGTGTGGACAGGGGGCTGGTTTCACCCCTCCACTTT
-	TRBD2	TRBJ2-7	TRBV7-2	CASSFDGRGTLYEQYF	TGTGCCAGCAGCTTCGACGGGCGGGGGACCCTTTACGAGCAGTACTTC
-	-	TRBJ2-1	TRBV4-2	CASSPSRDSYNEQFF	TGTGCCAGCAGCCCATCGCGGGACTCCTACAATGAGCAGTTCTTC
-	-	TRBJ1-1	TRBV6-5	CASGYKNTEAFF	TGTGCCAGCGGCTACAAGAACACTGAAGCTTTCTTT
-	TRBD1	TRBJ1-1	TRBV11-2	CASSTRQGWSEAFF	TGTGCCAGCAGCACGAGACAGGGCTGGTCTGAAGCTTTCTTT
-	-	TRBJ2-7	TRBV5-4	CASSYDRIPYEQYF	TGTGCCAGCAGCTACGACAGAATCCCCTACGAGCAGTACTTC
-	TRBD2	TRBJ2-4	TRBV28	CASSLSLGTSGLAKNIQYF	TGTGCCAGCAGTTTATCTTTAGGGACTAGCGGACTAGCCAAAAACATTCAGTACTTC
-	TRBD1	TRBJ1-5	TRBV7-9	CASSSEGAVQPQHF	TGTGCCAGCAGCTCCGAGGGGGCGGTTCAGCCCCAGCATTTT
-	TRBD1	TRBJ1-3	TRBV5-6	CASSFVQGGGNTIYF	TGTGCCAGCAGCTTTGTTCAGGGGGGTGGAAACACCATATATTTT
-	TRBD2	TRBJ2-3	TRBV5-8	CASSRPKMELAGGPDTQYF	TGTGCCAGCAGCCGGCCCAAAATGGAGTTAGCGGGAGGTCCAGATACGCAGTATTTT
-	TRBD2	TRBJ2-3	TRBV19	CASSTGRLAPSTDTQYF	TGTGCCAGTAGTACTGGGAGACTAGCGCCAAGCACAGATACGCAGTATTTT
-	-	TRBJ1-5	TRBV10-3	CAISESARVGNQPQHF	TGTGCCATCAGTGAGTCCGCGAGGGTAGGCAATCAGCCCCAGCATTTT
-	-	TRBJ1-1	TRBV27	CASSLWGWGGRTNTEAFF	TGTGCCAGCAGTTTATGGGGGTGGGGGGGGCGCACGAACACTGAAGCTTTCTTT
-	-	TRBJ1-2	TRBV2	CASSEDSLNPYGYTF	TGTGCCAGCAGTGAGGACAGCCTAAACCCTTATGGCTACACCTTC
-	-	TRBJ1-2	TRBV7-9	CASSLQGLDYGYTF	TGTGCCAGCAGCTTACAGGGACTGGACTATGGCTACACCTTC
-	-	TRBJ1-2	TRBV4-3	CASSQDWGRDPSYGYTF	TGCGCCAGCAGCCAAGATTGGGGCAGGGACCCTAGCTATGGCTACACCTTC
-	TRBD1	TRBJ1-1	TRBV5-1	CASSLGRGMNTEAFF	TGCGCCAGCAGCTTAGGCAGGGGGATGAACACTGAAGCTTTCTTT
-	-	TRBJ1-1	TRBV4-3	CASSQDLGSNTEAFF	TGCGCCAGCAGCCAAGATTTGGGCAGTAACACTGAAGCTTTCTTT
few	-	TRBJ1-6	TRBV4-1	CASSQDAAQGWNSPLHF	TGCGCCAGCAGCCAAGATGCGGCCCAGGGATGGAATTCACCCCTCCACTTT
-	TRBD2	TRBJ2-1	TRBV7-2	CASSLEGTSGRFYNEQFF	TGTGCCAGCAGCTTAGAAGGGACTAGCGGGAGATTCTACAATGAGCAGTTCTTC
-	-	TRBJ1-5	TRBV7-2	CASSLGGMGNQPQHF	TGTGCCAGCAGCTTAGGGGGAATGGGGAATCAGCCCCAGCATTTT
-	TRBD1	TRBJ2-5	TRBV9	CASSAGQGAMETQYF	TGTGCCAGCAGCGCGGGACAGGGGGCAATGGAGACCCAGTACTTC
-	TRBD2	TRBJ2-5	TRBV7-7	CASSYGTSGETQYF	TGTGCTAGCAGCTACGGGACTAGCGGAGAGACCCAGTACTTC
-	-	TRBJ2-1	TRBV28	CASSISRDWTSSYNEQFF	TGTGCCAGCAGCATAAGCCGGGACTGGACCAGCTCCTACAATGAGCAGTTCTTC
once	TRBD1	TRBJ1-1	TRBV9	CASSVAGTGGRDTEAFF	TGTGCCAGCAGCGTCGCCGGGACAGGGGGCCGGGACACTGAAGCTTTCTTT
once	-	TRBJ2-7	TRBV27	CATRLGAYEQYF	TGTGCCACCCGACTGGGGGCGTACGAGCAGTACTTC
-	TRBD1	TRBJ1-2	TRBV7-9	CASSVKGQELSNYGYTF	TGTGCCAGCAGCGTAAAGGGACAGGAGCTCTCTAACTATGGCTACACCTTC
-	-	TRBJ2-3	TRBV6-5	CASSYSPYVWTDTQYF	TGTGCCAGCAGTTACTCTCCCTATGTTTGGACAGATACGCAGTATTTT
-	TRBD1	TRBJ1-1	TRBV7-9	CASSWTGIGNTEAFF	TGTGCCAGCAGCTGGACAGGGATCGGGAACACTGAAGCTTTCTTT
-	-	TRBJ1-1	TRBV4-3	CASSHGVGGAEAFF	TGCGCCAGCAGCCACGGGGTAGGGGGGGCCGAAGCTTTCTTT
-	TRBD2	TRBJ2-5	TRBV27	CASSLGGRAGETQYF	TGTGCCAGCAGTTTAGGGGGGAGGGCCGGGGAGACCCAGTACTTC
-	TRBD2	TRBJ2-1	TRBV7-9	CASSSGTSGRVYEQFF	TGTGCCAGCAGCTCAGGGACTAGCGGGAGGGTCTATGAGCAGTTCTTC
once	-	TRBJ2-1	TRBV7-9	CASSLEQGKQFF	TGTGCCAGCAGCTTAGAACAGGGTAAGCAGTTCTTC
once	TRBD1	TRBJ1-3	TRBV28	CAAGTWGQNSGNTIYF	TGTGCCGCGGGTACGTGGGGACAGAACTCTGGAAACACCATATATTTT